These 20 T cell receptor beta chains share one sample of origin, sequenced in a study of CD8 T cells in ankylosing spondylitis (dated 2017 in TCRdb). Summary of the overall study and its limitations: A TCR beta motif made up of several highly homologous amino acid variants appeared to be characteristic of blood from ankylosing spondylitis patients.

These receptors' targets are unknown. Receptor amplification or capture employed 5' RACE. The sequencer was an Illumina HiSeq 2500. The public reads were run again by TCRdb, first through fastp at Q25 and then through MiXCR, and only productive beta chains were kept. Merged by CDR3 protein, the rows form single entries marked with the most common genes and DNA. In all, the sample holds 750,000 to 850,000 distinct CDR3 sequences, and approximately 12% of those were seen once. The top ten hold about 0.5% of the sample. The sequenced sample was blood, either unsorted or a sorted T cell fraction (not recorded which). All receptors come from a male donor with ankylosing spondylitis.

V is TRBV5-4 and J is TRBJ2-5; D possibly matches TRBD1 or TRBD2 (5 bases each). The CDR3 sequence is 14 residues long. Germline CDR1 SGHNT, CDR2 YYREEE (reference sequence). V was clipped by 3 bases and J by 5 bases, with 14 bases between them. The DNA for the CDR3 is TGTGCCAGCAGCTCGGCGGCAGGGACGGAGACCCAGTACTTC. Its translation: CASSSAAGTETQYF. Variable domain in full (rest from reference TRBV5-4 and TRBJ2-5): ETGVTQSPTHLIKTRGQQVTLRCSSQSGHNTVSWYQQALGQGPQFIFQYYREEENGRGNFPPRFSGLQFPNYSSELNVNALELDDSALYLCASSSAAGTETQYFGPGTRLLVL.

Only a few counts were recorded for this clonotype. The chain carries TRBV7-2 and TRBJ1-5, with unresolved D. The CDR3 totals 14 residues. Between the trimmed V and J ends, which lost 5 bases and 5 bases, there was a span of 13 bases. Germline assignment: CDR1 SGHTA and CDR2 FQGNSA. The DNA for the CDR3 is TGTGCCAGCAGCCCTTCTGCCCTTTATCAGCCCCAGCATTTT. Its translation is CASSPSALYQPQHF. The complete variable domain, with remaining parts taken from reference TRBV7-2 and TRBJ1-5, reads GAGVSQSPSNKVTEKGKDVELRCDPISGHTALYWYRQSLGQGLEFLIYFQGNSAPDKSGLPSDRFSAERTGGSVSTLTIQRTQQEDSAVYLCASSPSALYQPQHFGDGTRLSIL.

This clonotype has just a few counts. The chain links TRBV12-3 or TRBV12-4 to TRBJ2-6, with 7 bases identical to TRBD2. V lost 2 bases and J lost 0; bases outside the gene matches: 7. CDR3 length: 18 amino acids. The CDR3 nucleotides are TGTGCCAGCAGTTTAAGTTTGGGGAGGGGCTCTGGGGCCAACGTCCTGACTTTC. It codes for CASSLSLGRGSGANVLTF.

This clonotype was counted only a few times. CDR3: CASGARGDTGELFF. The CDR3 nucleotides read TGTGCCAGCGGGGCCAGGGGAGACACCGGGGAGCTGTTTTTT. The chain employs TRBV6-1 and TRBJ2-2; tentative D call: TRBD1 (6 bases). This CDR3 has 14 residues. With 8 bases removed from V and 3 bases from J, the gap between germline ends came to 13 bases. Per germline, CDR1 MNHNS and CDR2 SASEGT.

The rearrangement uses TRBV4-2 and TRBJ1-2; D call uncertain. The CDR3 covers 15 residues. CDR1 and CDR2 from the germline V gene are LGHNA and YNFKEQ. V lost 1 base, J lost 1 base, and 10 bases lay in between. For the CDR3, the DNA is TGTGCCAGCAGCCAAGTCACGAGTAATAACTATGGCTACACCTTC. Its translation: CASSQVTSNNYGYTF.

This clonotype was observed at least ten times. The rearrangement links TRBV9 to TRBJ2-1; 12 bases map to TRBD2. CDR3 length: 14 residues. J gave up 12 bases and V 0 bases, and 4 bases lay outside the gene matches. Germline values: CDR1 SGDLS, CDR2 YYNGEE. The CDR3, as DNA: TGTGCCAGCAGCGTAGACCTAGCGGGAGGGCGGCAGTTCTTC. Translation gives CASSVDLAGGRQFF.

This clonotype has a count of ten or more. The chain carries TRBV4-2 and TRBJ2-3, with D perhaps matching TRBD1 or TRBD2 (5 bases each). The CDR3 runs to 14 residues. The ends were cut back, 3 bases at V and 4 bases at J, with 11 bases in the middle. CDR1 and CDR2 (germline): LGHNA, YNFKEQ. CDR3: CASSQLGDADTQYF. The CDR3 bases are TGTGCCAGCAGCCAGTTGGGGGATGCAGATACGCAGTATTTT.

This clonotype was found many times. This rearrangement joins TRBV6-1 to TRBJ1-4, with 8 bases lining up with TRBD1. The germline V gene has CDR1 MNHNS and CDR2 SASEGT. The trim removed 5 bases at V and 6 bases at J, leaving 8 bases unmatched. CDR3 size: 15 residues. The CDR3 DNA sequence: TGTGCCAGCAGTCCGACAGGGGAGCTTGATGAAAAACTGTTTTTT. Translating gives CASSPTGELDEKLFF.

Many counts were recorded for this clonotype. The V and J genes are TRBV29-1 and TRBJ2-3; the D gene could be TRBD1 or TRBD2 (5 bases each). Germline V gene lookup returns CDR1 SQVTM and CDR2 ANQGSEA. This CDR3 is built from 13 residues. With 4 bases removed from V and 0 bases from J, the gap between germline ends came to 8 bases. The CDR3 here is CSVVGRSTDTQYF. CDR3 nucleotide sequence: TGCAGCGTTGTGGGACGCAGCACAGATACGCAGTATTTT.

This clonotype came up a few times. The CDR3 protein is CASSQDRSGEQFF. The CDR3 DNA reads TGTGCCAGCAGCCAAGATCGGAGCGGGGAGCAGTTCTTC. The chain recombines TRBV3-1 with TRBJ2-1, with a tentative D call TRBD2 (6 bases). V was cut by 0 bases and J by 10 bases, with 10 bases left in between. The CDR3 totals 13 residues. Germline lookup yields CDR1 LGHDT and CDR2 YNNKEL (reference sequence).

This chain connects TRBV20-1 to TRBJ2-1, with 8 bases identical to TRBD1. The length of the CDR3 is 16 residues. Germline lookup yields CDR1 DFQATT and CDR2 SNEGSKA (reference sequence). The trim removed 2 bases at V and 9 bases at J, leaving 15 bases unmatched. DNA for the CDR3: TGCAGTGCTAGAACCCAGGGGGCGCAAATTTCGGGTGAGCAGTTCTTC. Protein: CSARTQGAQISGEQFF.

V gene TRBV27 combines with J gene TRBJ2-3; a weak D match, TRBD1 (5 bases). This CDR3 spans 19 amino acids. CDR1 and CDR2 from the germline V gene are MNHEY and SMNVEV (reference sequence). V lost 4 bases and J lost 6, with 29 bases in between. CDR3 sequence (DNA): TGTGCCAGCAGTTCCACCAAAAAAGGGATACAGGAATGGGCGGATACGCAGTATTTT. It encodes CASSSTKKGIQEWADTQYF.

The table lists this clonotype with many counts. This chain connects TRBV6-2 or TRBV6-3 to TRBJ1-2; 7 nucleotides line up with TRBD1. Germline trimming cut 6 bases from V and 4 bases from J; bases unmatched to any gene: 5. Germline V gene lookup returns CDR1 MNHEY and CDR2 SVGEGT. The CDR3 totals 13 residues. CDR3 coding DNA: TGTGCCAGCAGACGCGGACAGGCCTATGGCTACACCTTC. The encoded protein is CASRRGQAYGYTF.

This clonotype appeared many times. V and J are TRBV5-1 and TRBJ2-1, with TRBD1 matching 9 bases. CDR1 and CDR2 from the germline V gene are SGHRS and YFSETQ. J was trimmed by 4 bases and V by 4 bases; bases with no gene match: 3. There are 14 residues in the CDR3. The CDR3 protein is CASSPGTGYNEQFF. CDR3 DNA: TGCGCCAGCAGCCCCGGGACAGGGTACAATGAGCAGTTCTTC.

CDR3 protein: CASSLGQLATVETQYF. DNA of the CDR3: TGTGCCAGCAGCTTGGGCCAACTAGCGACGGTAGAGACCCAGTACTTC. The V and J genes are TRBV11-1 and TRBJ2-5, with 7 positions matching TRBD2. This CDR3 has 16 amino acids. The germline V gene has CDR1 SGHAT and CDR2 FQDESV (reference sequence). Trimming at V came to 3 bases and at J to 4 bases, leaving 11 bases not matched to a gene.

The J gene is TRBJ2-7, the V gene TRBV20-1; D is unclear. The germline gives CDR1 DFQATT, CDR2 SNEGSKA (reference sequence). Trimming pared 1 base from V and 4 bases from J, leaving 8 bases between. This CDR3 is built from 12 residues. CDR3 residues: CSARVFQYEQYF. The CDR3 region has the DNA TGCAGTGCTAGAGTATTCCAGTACGAGCAGTACTTC.

This sequence joins TRBV20-1 and TRBJ1-1, with a possible D match to TRBD1 (5 bases). The germline V gene has CDR1 DFQATT and CDR2 SNEGSKA (reference sequence). The CDR3 is made up of 14 amino acids. With 6 bases removed from V and 5 bases from J, the gap between germline ends came to 19 bases. CDR3: CSAPGPLRSTEAFF. DNA for the CDR3: TGCAGTGCGCCGGGGCCGTTGCGGTCTACTGAAGCTTTCTTT.

The chain couples TRBV20-1 to TRBJ2-1, with 8 bases identical to TRBD2. The junction had 17 bases not matched to a gene; V was cut back by 3 bases and J by 1 base. From germline, CDR1 is DFQATT and CDR2 SNEGSKA (reference sequence). This CDR3 contains 19 residues. The CDR3 DNA reads as TGCAGTGCTAGCGGTCGTGTGGGACTAGTTTTCCGGTCCTACAATGAGCAGTTCTTC. As protein: CSASGRVGLVFRSYNEQFF.

This clonotype was recorded a few times. The chain links TRBV6-1 to TRBJ2-3; no firm D call. The CDR3 spans 14 residues. V lost 6 bases and J 0 bases, leaving 10 bases between the germline ends. Germline V gives CDR1 MNHNS, CDR2 SASEGT. The CDR3: CASRAPGSTDTQYF. CDR3 DNA: TGTGCCAGCAGGGCCCCCGGAAGCACAGATACGCAGTATTTT.

This clonotype was counted between two and nine times. This chain connects TRBV28 to TRBJ2-2; D remains ambiguous. The CDR3 loop spans 15 amino acids. Germline V CDR1 and CDR2: MDHEN, SYDVKM. The V end lost 2 bases, the J end lost 3 bases, and 10 bases lay between the germline ends. The CDR3 protein is CASSLIGRYTGELFF. CDR3 in DNA: TGTGCCAGCAGTTTAATCGGACGATACACCGGGGAGCTGTTTTTT.